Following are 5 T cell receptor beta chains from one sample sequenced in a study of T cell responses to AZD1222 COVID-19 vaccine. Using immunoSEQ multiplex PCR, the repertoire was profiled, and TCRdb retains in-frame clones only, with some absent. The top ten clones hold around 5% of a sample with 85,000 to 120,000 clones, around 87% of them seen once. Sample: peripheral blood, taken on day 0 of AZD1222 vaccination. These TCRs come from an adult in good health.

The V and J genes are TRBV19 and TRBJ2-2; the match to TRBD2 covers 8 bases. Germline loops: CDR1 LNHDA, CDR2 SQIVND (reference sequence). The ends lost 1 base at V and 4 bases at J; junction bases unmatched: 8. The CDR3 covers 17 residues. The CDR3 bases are TGTGCCAGTAGTATAGGTGGCGGGGGGTCCGGCACCGGGGAGCTGTTTTTT. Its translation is CASSIGGGGSGTGELFF.

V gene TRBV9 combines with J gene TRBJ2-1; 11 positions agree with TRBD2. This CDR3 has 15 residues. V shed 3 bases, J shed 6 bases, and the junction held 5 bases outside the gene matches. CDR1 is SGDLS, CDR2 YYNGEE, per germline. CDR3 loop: CASSELAGVGNEQFF. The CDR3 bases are TGTGCCAGCAGCGAACTAGCGGGAGTAGGCAATGAGCAGTTCTTC.

The CDR3 loop is CSASTTSSGGWADTQYF. In nucleotides, the CDR3 is TGCAGTGCTAGTACCACTTCCAGCGGGGGGTGGGCAGATACGCAGTATTTT. This chain joins TRBV20-1 and TRBJ2-3; 9 bases agree with TRBD2. The V gene end was trimmed by 3 bases and the J gene end by 4 bases; junction bases not matched to a gene: 14. CDR3 length: 17 residues. Germline V gene data show CDR1 as DFQATT and CDR2 as SNEGSKA (reference sequence).

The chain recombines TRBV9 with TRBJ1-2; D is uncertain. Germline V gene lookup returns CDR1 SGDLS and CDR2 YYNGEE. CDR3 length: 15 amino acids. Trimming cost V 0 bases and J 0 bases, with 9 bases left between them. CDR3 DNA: TGTGCCAGCAGCGTAGGGGGAGCAGCTAACTATGGCTACACCTTC. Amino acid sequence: CASSVGGAANYGYTF.

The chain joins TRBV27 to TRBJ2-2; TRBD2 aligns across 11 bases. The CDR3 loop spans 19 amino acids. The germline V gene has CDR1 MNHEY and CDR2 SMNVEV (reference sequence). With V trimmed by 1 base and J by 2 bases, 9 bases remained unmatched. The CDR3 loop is CASSLYHVTSGGNTGELFF. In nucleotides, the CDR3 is TGTGCCAGCAGTTTATACCACGTCACTAGCGGGGGCAACACCGGGGAGCTGTTTTTT.